Listed here is a single T cell receptor (beta chain). Its antigen is not known. This record belongs to a study of shared clonotypes between healthy human individuals. Study-wide context: Per donor, three plates held CD4 naive cells, three held CD4 memory, two held CD8 naive and one held CD8 memory.

Per the germline V gene, CDR1 is LNHDA and CDR2 is SQIVND (reference sequence). The length of the CDR3 is 15 residues. V was shortened by 1 base and J by 2 bases, with 10 bases between the two germline ends. Whole-study results and caveats: Clonotype sharing among donors was expected to depend on sequencing depth. Non-shared clonotypes displayed generation probabilities falling below those of clonotypes present in all four donors.

The assay was immunoSEQ multiplex PCR, and TCRdb's table has in-frame clones only and misses some. This sample has about 610,000 clones, with roughly 96% found just once. The naive CD8 population came from CD45RO-negative cells selected for CCR7, without terminally differentiated effector memory CD45RA+ cells. J is TRBJ2-3 and V is TRBV19, with D uncertain. The sequence was collected from a woman younger than 45 in good health. Sequenced material: naive CD8+ T cells sorted from blood. The CDR3 region has the DNA TGTGCCAGTAGTATAGGGGCTTCAGACACAGATACGCAGTATTTT. It encodes CASSIGASDTDTQYF.